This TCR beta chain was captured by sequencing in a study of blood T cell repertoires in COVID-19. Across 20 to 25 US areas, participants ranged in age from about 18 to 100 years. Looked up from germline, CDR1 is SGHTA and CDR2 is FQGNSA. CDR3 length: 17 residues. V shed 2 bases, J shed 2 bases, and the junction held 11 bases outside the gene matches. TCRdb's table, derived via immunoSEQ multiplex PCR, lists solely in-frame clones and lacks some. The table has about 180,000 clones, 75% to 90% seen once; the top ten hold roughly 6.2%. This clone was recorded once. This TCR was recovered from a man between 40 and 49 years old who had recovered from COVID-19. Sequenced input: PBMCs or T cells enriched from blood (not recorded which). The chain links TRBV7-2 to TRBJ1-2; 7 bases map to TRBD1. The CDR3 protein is CASSLMGRGTGNYGYTF. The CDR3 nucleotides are TGTGCCAGCAGCTTAATGGGCAGGGGGACGGGGAACTATGGCTACACCTTC.